One sample yielded the 14 T cell receptor beta chains listed below, sequenced in a study of cytomegalovirus exposure and HLA in healthy donors. PCR primers comprised 60 Vbeta and 13 Jbeta primers. The protocol was immunoSEQ multiplex PCR, while the TCRdb copy is restricted to in-frame clones and leaves out a portion. In the table there are over 85,000 clones, 80% to 85% of which are singletons. The specimen was PBMCs. The receptors were gathered from a woman between 55 and 75 years old in good health and CMV-seropositive.

This clone was observed a handful of times. This chain connects TRBV29-1 to TRBJ2-7; D might be TRBD2 (6 bases). CDR1 and CDR2 from the germline V gene are SQVTM and ANQGSEA. The CDR3 covers 13 residues. Trimming stripped 5 bases from V and 3 bases from J, with 14 bases between. The CDR3: CSVHSGYGYEQYF. For the CDR3, the DNA is TGCAGCGTTCATAGCGGTTACGGCTACGAGCAGTACTTC.

The chain links TRBV30 to TRBJ2-1; weak D call: TRBD2 (6 bases). The germline V gene encodes CDR1 GTSNPN and CDR2 SVGIG (reference sequence). V dropped 1 base and J dropped 6 bases, with 13 bases sitting between them. This CDR3 is built from 14 residues. CDR3 nucleotides: TGTGCCTGGAGTGCCAGCGGGCTCCCCAATGAGCAGTTCTTC. Translating gives CAWSASGLPNEQFF.

The rearrangement links TRBV11-2 to TRBJ2-7; D ambiguous. Germline V gene lookup returns CDR1 SGHAT and CDR2 FQNNGV. The V end was cut by 1 base, the J end by 7 bases, with 11 bases between. This CDR3 spans 13 amino acids. CDR3 nucleotide sequence: TGTGCCAGCAGCTTAGGCTTACGGTGGGAGCAGTACTTC. Translating gives CASSLGLRWEQYF.

This clone has a single count. The CDR3 sequence: CASSIPEDRSRNNEQFF. The CDR3 nucleotides read TGTGCCAGCAGCATCCCCGAGGATCGGTCACGAAACAATGAGCAGTTCTTC. The chain links TRBV7-3 to TRBJ2-1, with D unclear. Trimming pared 5 bases from V and 5 bases from J, leaving 22 bases between. Looked up from germline, CDR1 is SGHTA and CDR2 is FQGTGA. This CDR3 has 17 amino acids.

There are a few counts of this clone. The V and J genes are TRBV5-1 and TRBJ2-5; D possibly corresponds to TRBD2 (5 bases). V was clipped by 7 bases and J by 4 bases, with 11 bases between them. CDR1 and CDR2 (germline): SGHRS, YFSETQ. There are 12 residues in the CDR3. The CDR3 coding sequence is TGCGCCAGCGTCCCTGAGGGAGAGACCCAGTACTTC. It is translated as CASVPEGETQYF.

The chain joins TRBV13 to TRBJ1-2; 11 bases align to TRBD1. In germline, CDR1 is PRHDT, CDR2 FYEKMQ (reference sequence). The CDR3 spans 16 residues. The J segment lost 2 bases and the V segment lost 5 bases, leaving 7 bases of the junction unmatched. This CDR3 reads CASSEGTGGRNYGYTF. In nucleotides, the CDR3 is TGTGCCAGCAGCGAGGGGACAGGGGGGAGAAACTATGGCTACACCTTC. Together with reference TRBV13 and TRBJ1-2, the CDR3 gives the full variable domain: AAGVIQSPRHLIKEKRETATLKCYPIPRHDTVYWYQQGPGQDPQFLISFYEKMQSDKGSIPDRFSAQQFSDYHSELNMSSLELGDSALYFCASSEGTGGRNYGYTFGSGTRLTVV.

The chain combines TRBV19 with TRBJ1-1; TRBD1 might be the D (5 bases). Trimming left V 4 bases short and J 1 base short, with 10 bases between. The CDR3 extends over 14 amino acids. In germline, CDR1 is LNHDA, CDR2 SQIVND (reference sequence). The CDR3 region is CASSTPQGNTEAFF. The CDR3 DNA is TGTGCCAGTAGTACCCCGCAGGGGAACACTGAAGCTTTCTTT.

This clone has a count of ten or more. The chain is built from TRBV5-5 and TRBJ1-1; D is uncertain. Germline-derived CDR1 and CDR2 are SGHKS and YYEKEE (reference sequence). This CDR3 has 13 amino acids. V lost 1 base to trimming and J lost 5 bases, with 9 bases between them. The CDR3 sequence is CASSLRGGTEAFF. The CDR3 coding sequence is TGTGCCAGCAGCTTGCGAGGAGGGACTGAAGCTTTCTTT.

A few counts support this clone. V gene TRBV29-1 combines with J gene TRBJ1-4; weak D call: TRBD1 (6 bases). The germline V gene encodes CDR1 SQVTM and CDR2 ANQGSEA. V was shortened by 3 bases and J by 11 bases, with 16 bases between the two germline ends. The CDR3 consists of 13 residues. The CDR3, as DNA: TGCAGCGTTGACGGGACAAAAAATGGGAAACTGTTTTTT. It codes for CSVDGTKNGKLFF.

The chain recombines TRBV5-4 with TRBJ2-3, with D unresolved. V shed 0 bases and J shed 0 bases, with 8 bases lying between them. There are 15 residues in the CDR3. Germline CDR1 is SGHNT and CDR2 is YYREEE (reference sequence). CDR3 nucleotide sequence: TGTGCCAGCAGCTTGGGAGACATTAGCACAGATACGCAGTATTTT. Translated, it gives CASSLGDISTDTQYF.

This sequence joins TRBV7-9 and TRBJ1-2; D not certain. Between the trimmed V and J ends, which lost 5 bases and 2 bases, there was a span of 18 bases. The CDR3 runs to 16 residues. Germline-derived CDR1 and CDR2 are SEHNR and FQNEAQ (reference sequence). CDR3 nucleotides: TGTGCCAGCAGCCCATCCCGGTTTTCGCTAAACTATGGCTACACCTTC. Its translation is CASSPSRFSLNYGYTF.

J is TRBJ1-1 and V is TRBV25-1, with 9 positions matching TRBD1. Germline CDR1 reads MGHDK; CDR2 reads SYGVNS. Trimming cost V 7 bases and J 1 base; bases outside gene matches: 7. There are 15 residues in the CDR3. The CDR3 DNA sequence: TGTGCCAGCAACACTAAGGGACAGGGGAACACTGAAGCTTTCTTT. Protein sequence: CASNTKGQGNTEAFF.

V gene TRBV7-2 combines with J gene TRBJ2-5; TRBD1 is a possible D gene (6 bases). The J call is doubtful: the DNA matches TRBJ2-7 better. Germline V gene lookup returns CDR1 SGHTA and CDR2 FQGNSA. This CDR3 comprises 12 residues. In DNA form, the CDR3 reads TGTGCCAGCAGCCGGACAGCTTACGAGCAGTACTTC. Translating gives CASSRTAYEQYF.

V usage is TRBV7-2 and J usage is TRBJ1-4; TRBD1 might be the D (5 bases). V was shortened by 2 bases and J by 7 bases, with 17 bases between the two germline ends. Germline V gene data show CDR1 as SGHTA and CDR2 as FQGNSA. The CDR3 covers 16 residues. The CDR3 is CASSLLGGGNGEKLFF. As DNA, the CDR3 is TGTGCCAGCAGCTTATTGGGGGGAGGGAATGGTGAAAAACTGTTTTTT.